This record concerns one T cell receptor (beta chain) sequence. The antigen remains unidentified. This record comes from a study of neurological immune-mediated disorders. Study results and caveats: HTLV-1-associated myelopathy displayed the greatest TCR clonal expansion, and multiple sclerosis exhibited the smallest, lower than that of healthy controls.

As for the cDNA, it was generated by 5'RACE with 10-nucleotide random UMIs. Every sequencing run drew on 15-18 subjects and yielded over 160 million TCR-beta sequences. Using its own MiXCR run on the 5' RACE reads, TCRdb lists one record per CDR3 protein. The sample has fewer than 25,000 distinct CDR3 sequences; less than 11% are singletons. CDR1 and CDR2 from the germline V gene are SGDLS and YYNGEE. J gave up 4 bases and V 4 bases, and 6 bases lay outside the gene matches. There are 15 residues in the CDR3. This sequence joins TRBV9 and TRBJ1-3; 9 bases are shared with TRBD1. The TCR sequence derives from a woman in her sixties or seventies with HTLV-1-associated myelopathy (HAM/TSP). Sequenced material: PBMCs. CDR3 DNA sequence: TGTGCCAGCAGCCCCAGGACAGGGGTCGGAAACACCATATATTTT. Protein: CASSPRTGVGNTIYF. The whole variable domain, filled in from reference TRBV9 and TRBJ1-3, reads DSGVTQTPKHLITATGQRVTLRCSPRSGDLSVYWYQQSLDQGLQFLIQYYNGEERAKGNILERFSAQQFPDLHSELNLSSLELGDSALYFCASSPRTGVGNTIYFGEGSWLTVV.